This T cell receptor (beta chain) was recovered during a study of T cell clonality in common variable immunodeficiency. Overall study results and limits: TCRbeta clonality was increased in CVID versus healthy controls. Reportedly, TCR beta sequences from common variable immunodeficiency showed fewer deletions and N-nucleotide insertions.

CVID and control samples used equivalent genomic DNA input. Assay: immunoSEQ multiplex PCR; the TCRdb copy retains only in-frame clones and omits some. The sample has around 25,000 clones, none seen only once. Reduced serum IgG, IgA and/or IgM plus specific antibody deficiency defined CVID. In regard to this clone: Its antigen is not identified. Germline and junction disagree at one end, which may indicate a read error. Coverage ceases 3 residues before the CDR3 finishes, and the germline J gene fills in the end.

Germline CDR1 SEHNR, CDR2 FQNEAQ (reference sequence). The CDR3 has 14 amino acids. This chain uses TRBV7-9 with TRBJ2-7; D uncertain. Sequencing was done on a sample of peripheral blood mononuclear cells. The receptor was derived from a human donor with common variable immunodeficiency. CDR3 loop: CSSSPKGYSYEQYF. The sequenced part of the CDR3 DNA is TGTTCCAGCAGCCCAAAAGGGTACTCCTACGAG.